This T cell receptor beta chain was captured by sequencing in a study of T cell clusters in autoimmune cytopenias (dated by TCRdb to between 2018 and 2020). Describing the broader study: TRB sequencing reached a median depth of about 52,000 reads per sample and yielded a median of about 2,400 distinct TRB clonotypes per sample. Alongside healthy, CLL and autoimmune hepatitis controls, autoimmune cytopenia patients had their peripheral blood TRB and IGH repertoires sequenced at active disease and again during treatment follow-up. The goal of the study was to determine whether autoimmune cytopenia patients have a disease-specific immune repertoire signature that could serve as a blood-based biomarker. For primary cytopenia the controls were 25 to 30 age-matched healthy donors, whereas for secondary cytopenia the controls were approximately 15 age-matched CLL patients.

Frequency indicates this clonotype is medium-sized (0.01 to 0.1%); no count is kept. The target of this receptor is not known. To amplify TRB rearrangements, a touch-down multiplex PCR protocol was run with the TRB-A and TRB-B primer pools combined in a single tube. Illumina adapters and sample indices were added to the amplicons through two consecutive PCR reactions performed with Phusion HS II polymerase. The amplicons were gel-purified using the NucleoSpin Gel and PCR Clean-up kit, after which quantification was performed by Qubit and quality was checked on an Agilent 2100 Bioanalyzer. Libraries were sequenced on an Illumina MiSeq using 600-cycle, single-indexed, paired-end runs. Regarding the original processing steps: MiXCR version 2.1.12, together with the default MiXCR reference library, was used to align and assemble the TRB reads. Each unique CDR3 nucleotide sequence defined a clone, and only productive sequences with at least two reads were analysed. Repertoire diversity was assessed with alpha-parameterized diversity profiles (alpha 0 to 5), including the Shannon (alpha 1) and Simpson (alpha 2) indices, which were computed with an R script. Combinatorial TRB VJ usage was calculated with the tcR package and was compared between cohorts by principal component analysis performed with ade4. GLIPH clustering of TCRbeta CDR3s was carried out on cohort pairs matched by age and read depth, and cluster frequencies were compared by Wilcoxon test. TCRdb reprocessed the raw reads; every CDR3 protein sequence is a single record, and DNA is not supplied. The V and J calls were not made by the authors but by TCRdb's processing. The table for this sample shows fewer than 1,500 distinct CDR3 sequences. The ten largest make up around three fifths of the sample.

Each sample's TRB amplification started from 250 ng of peripheral blood genomic DNA, which corresponds to tens of thousands of genome equivalents. None of the 15 or so chronic lymphocytic leukemia controls had been treated or had autoimmune cytopenia, and among these controls 5 were female, with a mean age of roughly 70 years and a median age of about 63 years. The paper as a whole reports these results and caveats: A lack of physiological T cell clusters in primary autoimmune cytopenia patients was suggested by GLIPH, as 51 clusters were found to be exclusive to healthy donors versus roughly 18 exclusive to patients. In the comparison of secondary cytopenia with CLL, no cluster-lack signature showed up, apparently because the dominant lymphoma-associated repertoire masked the signature. The TRB repertoire shifts, including less even repertoires in secondary cytopenia and CLL, mostly reflected lymphoma bias and not autoimmunity. The T cell clusters were defined in silico only, and their functional role remained to be validated experimentally. Healthy donors showed approximately 3.3-fold more exclusive TRB clusters than active autoimmune hepatitis patients, consistent with an autoimmunity-wide signature.

Reading from cysteine to phenylalanine, the CDR3 counts 15 amino acids. There is no recorded DNA. The germline V gene (reference sequence) specifies LNHDA as CDR1 and SQIVND as CDR2. Another study also made use of these data, one on T cell repertoires in aging, cancer and after chemotherapy. Reported in the second study: Six donor age groups were covered, ranging from 30 or younger up to 70 or older, and each group contained at least three individuals. Paired pre- and post-chemotherapy samples in the hematological group came from chronic lymphocytic leukemia patients treated with fludarabine- or bendamustine-based regimens. The full dataset contained around 10 million TCR reads. Significantly lower blood TCR diversity and higher clonality were observed in untreated patients with hematological or solid cancers than in age-matched healthy donors. In healthy donors, the decline in TCR diversity with age was mainly due to loss of richness, whereas in cancer patients loss of evenness also played a role. Median generation probability increased over the chemotherapy interval in both cancer cohorts, suggesting repertoire reconstitution through rebound thymic output. According to the authors, the repertoire data do not permit conclusions about immunological memory after chemotherapy. Hematological cancer patients had lymphoid organ infiltration, which may itself impair thymic emigration or peripheral T cell expansion. Peripheral blood TCR beta repertoires from healthy donors and cancer patients were profiled to examine immunoaging and T cell reconstitution after chemotherapy. A cohort of 220 or so cancer patients (approximately 91 with hematological and approximately 120 with solid cancers) was assembled, and approximately 97 healthy donors were included as a reference group. Processing of the TRB sequences was carried out with MiXCR versions 2.12 and 3.0.5. Repertoire metrics included Shannon diversity, evenness, clonality (one minus evenness), and alpha-parameterized diversity profiles from alpha 0 to 5. Generation probabilities of clones in paired pre- and post-chemotherapy samples were computed with the IGoR algorithm.

This TCR derives from a human donor with chronic lymphocytic leukemia. The chain couples TRBV19 to TRBJ2-1. Sequenced: peripheral blood. CDR3 loop: CASSIYRESYNEQFF.